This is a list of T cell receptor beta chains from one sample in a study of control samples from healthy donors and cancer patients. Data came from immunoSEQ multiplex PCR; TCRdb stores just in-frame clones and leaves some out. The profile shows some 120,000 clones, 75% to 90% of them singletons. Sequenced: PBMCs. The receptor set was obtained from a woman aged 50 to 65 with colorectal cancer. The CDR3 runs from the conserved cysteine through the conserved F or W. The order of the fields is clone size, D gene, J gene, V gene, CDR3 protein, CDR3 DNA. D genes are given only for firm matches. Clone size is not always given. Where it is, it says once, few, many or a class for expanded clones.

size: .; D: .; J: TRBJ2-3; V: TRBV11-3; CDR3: CASSLGPDTQYF; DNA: TGTGCCAGCAGCTTAGGTCCAGATACGCAGTATTTT
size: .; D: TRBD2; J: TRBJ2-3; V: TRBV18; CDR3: CASSPQIRLAESTDTQYF; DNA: TGTGCCAGCTCACCACAAATTCGACTAGCAGAAAGCACAGATACGCAGTATTTT
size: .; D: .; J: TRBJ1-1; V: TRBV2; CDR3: CASSELRGGTEAFF; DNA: TGTGCCAGCAGTGAGTTAAGGGGTGGCACTGAAGCTTTCTTT
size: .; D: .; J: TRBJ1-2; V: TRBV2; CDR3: CASGYRETTRGYTF; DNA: TGTGCCAGCGGGTACAGGGAGACAACTAGGGGCTACACCTTC
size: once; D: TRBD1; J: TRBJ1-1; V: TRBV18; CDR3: CASSPRGQGEAFF; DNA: TGTGCCAGCTCACCACGGGGACAGGGTGAAGCTTTCTTT
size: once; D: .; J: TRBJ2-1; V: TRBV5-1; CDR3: CASSLGGFSYNEQFF; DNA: TGCGCCAGCAGCTTGGGAGGTTTCTCCTACAATGAGCAGTTCTTC
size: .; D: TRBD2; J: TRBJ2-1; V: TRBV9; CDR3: CASSTSGGRGPPYNEQFF; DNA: TGTGCCAGCAGCACTTCCGGGGGGAGAGGGCCGCCCTACAATGAGCAGTTCTTC
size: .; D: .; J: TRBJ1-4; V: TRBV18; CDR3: CASSPLATTNEKLFF; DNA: TGTGCCAGCTCACCCCTTGCGACAACTAATGAAAAACTGTTTTTT
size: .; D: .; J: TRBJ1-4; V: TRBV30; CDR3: CAWSVAFYGQSNEKLFF; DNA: TGTGCCTGGAGTGTGGCTTTTTATGGGCAGTCAAATGAAAAACTGTTTTTT
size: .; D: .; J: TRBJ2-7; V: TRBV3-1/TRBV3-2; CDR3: CASSEQGQVLRGQYF; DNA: TGTGCCAGCAGCGAGCAGGGCCAGGTACTACGAGGGCAGTACTTC
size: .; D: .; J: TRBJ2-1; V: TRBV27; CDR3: CATKLVGSYNEQFF; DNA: TGTGCCACAAAACTTGTAGGGTCCTACAATGAGCAGTTCTTC
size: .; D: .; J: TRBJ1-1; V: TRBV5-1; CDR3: CASSLGQENTEAFF; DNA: TGCGCCAGCAGCTTGGGGCAGGAGAACACTGAAGCTTTCTTT
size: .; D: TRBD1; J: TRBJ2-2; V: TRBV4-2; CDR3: CASSQGKDRRTYLYTGELFF; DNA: TGTGCCAGCAGCCAAGGAAAGGACAGGAGGACGTATTTGTACACCGGGGAGCTGTTTTTT
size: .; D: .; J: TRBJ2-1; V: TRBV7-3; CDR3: CASSSDRNEQFF; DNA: TGTGCCAGCAGCTCGGACAGAAATGAGCAGTTCTTC
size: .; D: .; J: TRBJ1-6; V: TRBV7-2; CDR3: CASSLGPGSSYNSPLHF; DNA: TGTGCCAGCAGCTTAGGACCCGGCAGCTCCTATAATTCACCCCTCCACTTT
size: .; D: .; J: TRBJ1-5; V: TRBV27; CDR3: CASSPLPLSGNQPQHF; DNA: TGTGCCAGCAGTCCACTCCCCCTTAGCGGCAATCAGCCCCAGCATTTT
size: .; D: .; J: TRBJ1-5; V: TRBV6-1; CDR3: CASSEAGVNQPQHF; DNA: TGTGCCAGCAGTGAAGCAGGAGTCAATCAGCCCCAGCATTTT
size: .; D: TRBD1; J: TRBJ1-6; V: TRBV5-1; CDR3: CASSFGTVNSPLHF; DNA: TGCGCCAGCAGCTTTGGGACAGTTAATTCACCCCTCCACTTT
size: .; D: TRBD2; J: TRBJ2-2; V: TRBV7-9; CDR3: CASSLGLAGATGELFF; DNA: TGTGCCAGCAGCCTGGGACTAGCGGGAGCGACCGGGGAGCTGTTTTTT
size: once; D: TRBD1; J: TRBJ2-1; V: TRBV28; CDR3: CASSLFYRGEQFF; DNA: TGTGCCAGCAGTTTGTTTTACAGGGGTGAGCAGTTCTTC
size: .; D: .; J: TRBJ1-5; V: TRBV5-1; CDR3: CASSLGSDQPQHF; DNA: TGCGCCAGCAGCTTGGGCAGCGATCAGCCCCAGCATTTT
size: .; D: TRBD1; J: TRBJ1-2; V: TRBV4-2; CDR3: CASSQGRQGNYGYTF; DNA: TGTGCCAGCAGCCAAGGGAGACAGGGGAACTATGGCTACACCTTC
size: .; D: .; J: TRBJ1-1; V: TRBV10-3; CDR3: CAIKGPSTEAFF; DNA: TGTGCCATCAAGGGGCCTAGCACTGAAGCTTTCTTT
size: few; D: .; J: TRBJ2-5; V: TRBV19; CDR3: CASKARYIETQYF; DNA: TGTGCCAGTAAGGCCAGATATATCGAGACCCAGTACTTC
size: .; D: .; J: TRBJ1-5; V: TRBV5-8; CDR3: CASSWGWDQPQHF; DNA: TGTGCCAGCAGTTGGGGTTGGGATCAGCCCCAGCATTTT
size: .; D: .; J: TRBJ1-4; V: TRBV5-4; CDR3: CASSSHLNEKLFF; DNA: TGTGCCAGCAGCTCGCATCTTAATGAAAAACTGTTTTTT
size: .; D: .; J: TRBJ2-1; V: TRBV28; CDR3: CASSRPAGKYEQFF; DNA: TGTGCCAGCAGCCGCCCCGCGGGGAAATATGAGCAGTTCTTC
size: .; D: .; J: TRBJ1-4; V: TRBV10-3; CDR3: CAISESDGINEKLFF; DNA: TGTGCCATCAGTGAGTCGGACGGTATTAATGAAAAACTGTTTTTT
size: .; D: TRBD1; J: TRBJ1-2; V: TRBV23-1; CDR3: CASPHYRGKYGYTF; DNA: TGCGCCAGCCCCCATTACAGGGGCAAATATGGCTACACCTTC
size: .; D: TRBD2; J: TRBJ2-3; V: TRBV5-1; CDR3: CASSLRDKIWTSGRASTDTQYF; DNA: TGCGCCAGCAGCCTCAGGGACAAGATTTGGACTAGCGGGAGAGCTAGCACAGATACGCAGTATTTT
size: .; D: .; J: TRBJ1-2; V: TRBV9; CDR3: CASSVNPNYGYTF; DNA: TGTGCCAGCAGCGTAAACCCGAACTATGGCTACACCTTC
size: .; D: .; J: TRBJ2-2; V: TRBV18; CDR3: CASSPPVNTGELFF; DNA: TGTGCCAGCTCACCTCCCGTAAACACCGGGGAGCTGTTTTTT
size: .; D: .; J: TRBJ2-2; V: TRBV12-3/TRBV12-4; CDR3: CASSLDLGELFF; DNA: TGTGCCAGCAGTCTAGATCTCGGGGAGCTGTTTTTT
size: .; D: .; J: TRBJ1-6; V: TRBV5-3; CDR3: CARRTINNSPLHF; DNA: TGTGCCAGAAGAACGATTAATAATTCACCCCTCCACTTT
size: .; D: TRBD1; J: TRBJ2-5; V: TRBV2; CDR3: CASSVETGGQETQYF; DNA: TGTGCCAGCAGTGTCGAGACAGGGGGACAAGAGACCCAGTACTTC
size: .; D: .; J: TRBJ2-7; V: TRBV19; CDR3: CASSNPRAPSRHEQYF; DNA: TGTGCCAGTAGTAACCCGAGGGCGCCTTCCAGACACGAGCAGTACTTC
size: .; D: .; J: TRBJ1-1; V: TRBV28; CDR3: CATSSSGTENTEAFF; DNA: TGTGCCACCTCATCCTCCGGGACGGAGAACACTGAAGCTTTCTTT
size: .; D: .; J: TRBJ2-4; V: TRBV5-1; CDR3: CASSLGWGNIQYF; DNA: TGCGCCAGCAGCTTGGGGTGGGGAAACATTCAGTACTTC
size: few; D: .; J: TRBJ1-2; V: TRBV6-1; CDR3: CASSESGHTYGYTF; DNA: TGTGCCAGCAGTGAGTCCGGACATACCTATGGCTACACCTTC
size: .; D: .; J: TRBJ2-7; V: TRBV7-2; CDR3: CASSLGYRYEQYF; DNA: TGTGCCAGCAGCTTGGGGTACCGGTACGAGCAGTACTTC
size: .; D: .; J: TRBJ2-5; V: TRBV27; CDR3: CASSLFREAETQYF; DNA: TGTGCCAGCAGTTTATTTCGGGAAGCAGAGACCCAGTACTTC
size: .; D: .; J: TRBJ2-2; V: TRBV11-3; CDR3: CASSKTWNTGELFF; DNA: TGTGCCAGCAGTAAGACCTGGAACACCGGGGAGCTGTTTTTT
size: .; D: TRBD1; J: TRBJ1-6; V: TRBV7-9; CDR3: CASSFGDRGGSPLHF; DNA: TGTGCCAGCAGCTTTGGGGACAGGGGAGGGTCACCCCTCCACTTT
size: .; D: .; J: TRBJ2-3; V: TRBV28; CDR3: CASSSINTQYF; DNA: TGTGCCAGCAGCTCCATCAATACGCAGTATTTT
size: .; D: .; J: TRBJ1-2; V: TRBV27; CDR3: CASSKTGGMGYTF; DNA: TGTGCCAGCAGTAAGACAGGAGGCATGGGCTACACCTTC
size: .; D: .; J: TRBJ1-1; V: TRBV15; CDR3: CATSFLEGRTEAFF; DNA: TGTGCCACCAGCTTCTTGGAGGGTAGGACTGAAGCTTTCTTT
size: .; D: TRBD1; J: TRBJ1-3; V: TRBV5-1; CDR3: CASSERTGSGNTIYF; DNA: TGCGCCAGCAGCGAAAGGACAGGCTCTGGAAACACCATATATTTT